This T cell receptor beta chain is drawn from a study of CD8 T cells in Susac syndrome. From germline, CDR1 is SEHNR and CDR2 FQNEAQ (reference sequence). V was pared by 3 bases and J by 1 base, with 6 bases between. The CDR3 is made up of 13 amino acids. When the RNA was reverse transcribed, random hexamers were used with an input of roughly 0.45 to 1 ug. TCRdb re-derived calls from the immunoSEQ multiplex PCR reads in MiXCR, one entry per CDR3 protein. Among approximately 71,000 distinct CDR3 sequences listed, 96% were seen once. This TCR derives from a human donor with multiple sclerosis. The chain combines TRBV7-9 with TRBJ2-5; D remains ambiguous. The sample comprised CD4+ T cells from PBMCs. In DNA, the CDR3 is TGTGCCAGCAGCTTTTCGGGCCAAGAGACCCAGTACTTC. Its translation: CASSFSGQETQYF. The full variable domain, rest sourced from reference TRBV7-9 and TRBJ2-5, is DTGVSQNPRHKITKRGQNVTFRCDPISEHNRLYWYRQTLGQGPEFLTYFQNEAQLEKSRLLSDRFSAERPKGSFSTLEIQRTEQGDSAMYLCASSFSGQETQYFGPGTRLLVL.